A selection of T cell receptor beta chains follows, all from one sample in a study of blood T cells in healthy people across ages. TCRdb re-called the 5' RACE reads with MiXCR, one entry per CDR3 protein. The sample shows more than 1 million distinct CDR3 sequences, 45% of them seen only once. Specimen: blood. These receptors were obtained from a woman in her sixties in good health. Both conserved end residues are part of each CDR3. D genes are given only for firm matches. Rows give clone size only sometimes, using once, few, many, or a class for an expanded clone.

>TRBJ2-7|TRBD2|NA|TRBV29-1|15
CSVAGTSGSYNEQYF
TGCAGCGTTGCCGGGACTAGTGGTAGTTACAATGAGCAGTACTTC
>TRBJ2-3|NA|once|TRBV7-3|16
CASSLGGGPNVDTQYF
TGTGCCAGCAGCTTAGGGGGTGGCCCCAACGTGGATACGCAGTATTTT
>TRBJ2-7|TRBD2|few|TRBV20-1|17
CSATGGLAGDSSYEQYF
TGCAGTGCTACGGGGGGACTAGCGGGAGATTCATCCTACGAGCAGTACTTC
>TRBJ1-1|NA|NA|TRBV6-5|14
CASSYVGPNTEAFF
TGTGCCAGCAGTTACGTAGGACCAAACACTGAAGCTTTCTTT
>TRBJ2-7|NA|few|TRBV5-1|15
CASSLDGAQGYEQYF
TGCGCCAGCAGCTTAGACGGGGCCCAGGGCTACGAGCAGTACTTC
>TRBJ2-1|NA|NA|TRBV4-1|17
CASSQRLVSTTYNEQFF
TGCGCCAGCAGCCAACGACTTGTTAGCACGACCTACAATGAGCAGTTCTTC
>TRBJ2-1|TRBD2|NA|TRBV7-9|16
CASSLVGSGRLDEQFF
TGTGCCAGCAGCTTAGTTGGTAGCGGGAGGCTGGATGAGCAGTTCTTC
>TRBJ1-2|NA|NA|TRBV18|15
CASSPSPGEVYGYTF
TGTGCCAGCTCACCCTCCCCCGGGGAGGTCTATGGCTACACCTTT
>TRBJ1-2|TRBD1|few|TRBV6-1|15
CASSDRTGGNHGYTF
TGTGCCAGCAGTGACCGGACAGGGGGAAACCATGGCTACACCTTC
>TRBJ2-3|NA|NA|TRBV27|15
CASSITDAEGDTQYF
TGTGCCAGCAGTATTACAGACGCCGAAGGGGATACGCAGTATTTT
>TRBJ2-3|TRBD2|NA|TRBV2|16
CASRRTSGSNPDTQYF
TGTGCCAGCAGACGGACTAGCGGGAGTAACCCAGATACGCAGTATTTT
>TRBJ2-7|TRBD2|NA|TRBV27|16
CASSSTRLAGDHEQYF
TGTGCCAGCAGTTCCACCCGACTAGCGGGAGACCACGAGCAGTACTTC
>TRBJ1-4|NA|NA|TRBV20-1|14
CSALRGAGNEKLFF
TGCAGTGCCCTCCGAGGGGCGGGTAATGAAAAACTGTTTTTT
>TRBJ2-1|NA|few|TRBV7-2|12
CASSQQGNEQFF
TGTGCCAGCAGCCAACAGGGTAATGAGCAGTTCTTC
>TRBJ1-1|NA|NA|TRBV20-1|13
CSARGPAYTEAFF
TGCAGTGCTAGAGGCCCAGCCTACACTGAAGCTTTCTTT
>TRBJ2-7|NA|NA|TRBV4-1|14
CASSQRGLPYEQYF
TGCGCCAGCAGCCAAAGGGGCCTTCCCTACGAGCAGTACTTC
>TRBJ2-7|NA|few|TRBV2|16
CASSDVVRVQGYEQYF
TGTGCCAGCAGCGACGTCGTTCGGGTCCAGGGTTACGAGCAGTACTTC
>TRBJ2-5|TRBD1|NA|TRBV4-1|15
CASSSYRGPGETQYF
TGCGCCAGCAGCAGCTACAGGGGGCCTGGGGAGACCCAGTACTTC
>TRBJ2-7|NA|NA|TRBV24-1|13
CATSDQGHYEQYF
TGTGCCACCAGTGATCAGGGACACTACGAGCAGTACTTC
>TRBJ2-1|NA|few|TRBV6-5|13
CASSWAGYNEQFF
TGTGCCAGCAGTTGGGCGGGGTACAATGAGCAGTTCTTC
>TRBJ2-5|NA|NA|TRBV11-2|12
CASSFAGQEQYF
TGTGCCAGCAGCTTTGCTGGCCAAGAGCAGTACTTC
>TRBJ2-1|TRBD1|NA|TRBV15|16
CATSRADRAYYNEQFF
TGTGCCACCAGCAGGGCTGACAGGGCCTACTACAATGAGCAGTTCTTC
>TRBJ2-4|TRBD2|NA|TRBV3-1|20
CASSPRGGTSGTLAKNIQYF
TGTGCCAGCAGCCCCAGGGGAGGGACTAGCGGTACCCTAGCCAAAAACATTCAGTACTTC
>TRBJ2-1|TRBD2|few|TRBV6-5|14
CASRPRLAWNEQFF
TGTGCCAGCAGGCCTCGACTAGCGTGGAATGAGCAGTTCTTC
>TRBJ2-7|TRBD2|NA|TRBV12-3/TRBV12-4|14
CASSVAGTSREQYF
TGTGCCAGCAGTGTAGCCGGGACTAGTCGCGAGCAGTACTTC
>TRBJ2-7|NA|few|TRBV7-2|16
CASSLAGRPAPYEQYF
TGTGCCAGCAGCTTGGCGGGCCGGCCAGCCCCATACGAGCAGTACTTC
>TRBJ2-2|NA|NA|TRBV9|16
CASSDSRSIATGELFF
TGTGCCAGCAGCGACTCCAGGAGTATCGCCACCGGGGAGCTGTTTTTT
>TRBJ2-4|NA|NA|TRBV9|14
CASSVGGQSGEQYF
TGTGCCAGCAGCGTAGGAGGACAGTCGGGAGAGCAGTACTTC
>TRBJ2-3|TRBD1|many|TRBV28|16
CASSGQGRGRTDTQYF
TGTGCCAGCAGTGGACAGGGGAGGGGACGCACAGATACGCAGTATTTT
>TRBJ2-7|NA|NA|TRBV19|14
CASSIGPPSYEQYF
TGTGCCAGTAGTATTGGCCCGCCATCCTACGAGCAGTACTTC
>TRBJ2-4|NA|few|TRBV3-1|15
CASSFGPTAKNIQYF
TGTGCCAGCAGCTTCGGACCGACAGCCAAAAACATTCAGTACTTC
>TRBJ2-1|NA|NA|TRBV29-1|13
CSVDRVFSDEQFF
TGCAGCGTTGACAGGGTCTTTAGCGATGAGCAGTTCTTC
>TRBJ2-3|NA|NA|TRBV10-3|9
CARTDTQYF
TGTGCCCGAACAGATACGCAGTATTTT
>TRBJ1-2|NA|NA|TRBV6-2/TRBV6-3|15
CASSRTGTGSYGYTF
TGTGCCAGCAGTCGAACAGGGACTGGCAGCTATGGCTACACCTTC
>TRBJ2-3|NA|NA|TRBV7-8|16
CASSLLVSASTDTQYF
TGTGCCAGCAGCTTACTCGTCAGTGCTAGCACAGATACGCAGTATTTT
>TRBJ2-4|NA|few|TRBV4-1|13
CASSQDFEDIQYF
TGCGCCAGCAGCCAAGATTTCGAGGACATTCAGTACTTC
>TRBJ2-1|TRBD2|NA|TRBV6-5|16
CASSYEVAGGGNEQFF
TGTGCCAGCAGTTACGAGGTAGCGGGAGGGGGCAATGAGCAGTTCTTC
>TRBJ1-5|NA|NA|TRBV6-5|15
CASSYSGQRNQPQHF
TGTGCCAGCAGTTACTCCGGACAGAGAAATCAGCCCCAGCATTTT
>TRBJ2-7|NA|NA|TRBV2|12
CATFGGSYEQYF
TGTGCCACCTTCGGCGGTTCCTACGAGCAGTACTTC
>TRBJ1-3|TRBD1|NA|TRBV28|15
CASSARTGVGNTIYF
TGTGCCAGCTCCGCTAGGACAGGGGTTGGAAACACCATATATTTT
>TRBJ1-6|NA|NA|TRBV7-2|15
CASSMTVLDNSPLHF
TGTGCCAGCAGCATGACAGTACTCGATAATTCACCCCTCCACTTT
>TRBJ2-1|NA|NA|TRBV29-1|13
CSVVKDFYNEQFF
TGCAGCGTTGTTAAGGACTTCTACAATGAGCAGTTCTTC
>TRBJ1-2|NA|NA|TRBV15|14
CATSRTGYNYGYTF
TGTGCCACCAGCAGAACAGGGTATAACTATGGCTACACCTTC
>TRBJ2-5|TRBD1|few|TRBV20-1|15
CSARYPQGWTETQYF
TGCAGTGCTAGGTACCCACAGGGGTGGACAGAGACCCAGTACTTC
>TRBJ2-5|NA|few|TRBV7-2|13
CASSFPKTGTQYF
TGTGCCAGCAGCTTCCCCAAAACGGGGACCCAGTACTTC
>TRBJ2-4|NA|many|TRBV11-3|13
CASSLEGGQQQYF
TGTGCCAGCAGCTTAGAAGGAGGACAGCAGCAGTACTTC
>TRBJ2-7|TRBD2|few|TRBV20-1|16
CSARPSQREGSHEQYF
TGCAGTGCTAGACCCTCCCAGCGGGAGGGTTCCCACGAGCAGTACTTC